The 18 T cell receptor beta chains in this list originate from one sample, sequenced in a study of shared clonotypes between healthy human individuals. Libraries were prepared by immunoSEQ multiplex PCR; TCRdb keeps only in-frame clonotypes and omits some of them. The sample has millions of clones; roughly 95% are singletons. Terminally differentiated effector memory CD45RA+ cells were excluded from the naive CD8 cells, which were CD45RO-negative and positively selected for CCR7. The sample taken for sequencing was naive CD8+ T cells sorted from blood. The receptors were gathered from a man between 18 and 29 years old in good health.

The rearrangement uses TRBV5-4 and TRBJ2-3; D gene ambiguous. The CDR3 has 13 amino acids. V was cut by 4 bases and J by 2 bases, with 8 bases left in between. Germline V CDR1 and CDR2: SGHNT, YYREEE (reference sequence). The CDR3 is CASSPELTDTQYF. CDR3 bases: TGTGCCAGCAGCCCCGAACTCACAGATACGCAGTATTTT. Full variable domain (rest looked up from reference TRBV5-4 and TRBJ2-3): ETGVTQSPTHLIKTRGQQVTLRCSSQSGHNTVSWYQQALGQGPQFIFQYYREEENGRGNFPPRFSGLQFPNYSSELNVNALELDDSALYLCASSPELTDTQYFGPGTRLTVL.

The CDR3 DNA is TGCAGCGTTGAGACGGACAGGGGCTATGAGCAGTTCTTC. It translates to CSVETDRGYEQFF. The rearrangement uses TRBV29-1 and TRBJ2-1; TRBD1 aligns across 9 bases. The V gene's germline CDR1 is SQVTM and CDR2 ANQGSEA. Trimming at V came to 3 bases and at J to 8 bases, leaving 5 bases not matched to a gene. The CDR3 runs to 13 residues.

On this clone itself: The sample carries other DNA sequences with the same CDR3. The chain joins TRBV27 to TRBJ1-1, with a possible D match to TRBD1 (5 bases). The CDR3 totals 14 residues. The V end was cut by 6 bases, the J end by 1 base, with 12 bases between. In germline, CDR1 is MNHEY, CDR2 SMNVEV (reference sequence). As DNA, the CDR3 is TGTGCCAGCAGCCCGACCGGGGGGAACACTGAAGCTTTCTTT. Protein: CASSPTGGNTEAFF.

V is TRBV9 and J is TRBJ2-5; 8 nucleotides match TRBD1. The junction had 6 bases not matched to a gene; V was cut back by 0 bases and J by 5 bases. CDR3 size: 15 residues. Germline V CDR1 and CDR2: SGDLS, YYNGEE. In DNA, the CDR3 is TGTGCCAGCAGCGTAGAAGGCAGGGGGCGTGAGACCCAGTACTTC. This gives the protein CASSVEGRGRETQYF. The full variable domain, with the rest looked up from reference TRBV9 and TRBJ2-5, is DSGVTQTPKHLITATGQRVTLRCSPRSGDLSVYWYQQSLDQGLQFLIQYYNGEERAKGNILERFSAQQFPDLHSELNLSSLELGDSALYFCASSVEGRGRETQYFGPGTRLLVL.

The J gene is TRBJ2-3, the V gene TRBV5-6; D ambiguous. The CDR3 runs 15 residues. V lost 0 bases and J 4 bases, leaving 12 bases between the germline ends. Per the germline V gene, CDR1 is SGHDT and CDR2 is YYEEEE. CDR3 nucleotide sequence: TGTGCCAGCAGCTTGGAGAGCGCCCTACCAGATACGCAGTATTTT. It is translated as CASSLESALPDTQYF.

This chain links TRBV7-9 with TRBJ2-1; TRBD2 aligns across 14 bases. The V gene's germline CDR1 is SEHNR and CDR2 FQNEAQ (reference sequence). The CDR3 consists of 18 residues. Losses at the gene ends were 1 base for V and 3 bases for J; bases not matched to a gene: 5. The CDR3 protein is CASSLGPTSGGGYNEQFF. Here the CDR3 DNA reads TGTGCCAGCAGCTTAGGCCCGACTAGCGGGGGGGGCTACAATGAGCAGTTCTTC.

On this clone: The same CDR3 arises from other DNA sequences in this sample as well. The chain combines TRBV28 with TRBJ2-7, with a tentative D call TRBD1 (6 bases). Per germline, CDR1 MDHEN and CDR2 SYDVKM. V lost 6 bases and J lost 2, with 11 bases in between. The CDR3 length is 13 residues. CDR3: CASRSAGAYEQYF. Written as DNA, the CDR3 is TGTGCCAGCAGGAGTGCAGGGGCCTACGAGCAGTACTTC.

In DNA form, the CDR3 reads TGTGCCAGCAGATGGGACACTGAAGCTTTCTTT. It specifies CASRWDTEAFF. This sequence joins TRBV28 and TRBJ1-1; no definite D call. Germline V gene sequence: CDR1 MDHEN, CDR2 SYDVKM. The CDR3 runs 11 residues. Between the trimmed V and J ends, which lost 6 bases and 3 bases, there was a span of 5 bases. The variable domain in full, with the rest retrieved from reference TRBV28 and TRBJ1-1, is DVKVTQSSRYLVKRTGEKVFLECVQDMDHENMFWYRQDPGLGLRLIYFSYDVKMKEKGDIPEGYSVSREKKERFSLILESASTNQTSMYLCASRWDTEAFFGQGTRLTVV.

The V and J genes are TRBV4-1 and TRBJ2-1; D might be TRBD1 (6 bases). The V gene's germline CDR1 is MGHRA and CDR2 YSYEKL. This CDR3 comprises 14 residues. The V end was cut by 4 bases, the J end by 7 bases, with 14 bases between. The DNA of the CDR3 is TGCGCCAGCAGCCCAGGGGTCCCCGGGAATGAGCAGTTCTTC. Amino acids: CASSPGVPGNEQFF.

CDR3 in DNA: TGTGCCTGGGGAGGACTAGCGGGCTACGAGCAGTACTTC. This translates into CAWGGLAGYEQYF. The genes are TRBV30 and TRBJ2-7, with TRBD2 identical over 11 bases. The CDR3 totals 13 residues. Per the germline V gene, CDR1 is GTSNPN and CDR2 is SVGIG (reference sequence). V lost 5 bases, J lost 3 bases, and 3 bases stayed unmatched.

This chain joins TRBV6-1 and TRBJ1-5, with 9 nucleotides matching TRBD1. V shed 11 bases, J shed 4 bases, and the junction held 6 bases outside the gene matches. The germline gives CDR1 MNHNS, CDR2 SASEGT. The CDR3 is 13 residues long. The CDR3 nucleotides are TGTGCCTCACTGACAGGGGGTAATCAGCCCCAGCATTTT. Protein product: CASLTGGNQPQHF.

The CDR3 loop is CASSFYAGSSYEQYF. Here the CDR3 DNA reads TGTGCCAGCAGCTTTTATGCGGGTTCATCCTACGAGCAGTACTTC. This sequence joins TRBV7-3 and TRBJ2-7; possible D gene TRBD2, 5 bases. Between the trimmed V and J ends, which lost 3 bases and 1 base, there was a span of 13 bases. The CDR3 is 15 residues long. Germline assignment: CDR1 SGHTA and CDR2 FQGTGA. The full variable domain, with the rest looked up from reference TRBV7-3 and TRBJ2-7, is GAGVSQTPSNKVTEKGKYVELRCDPISGHTALYWYRQSLGQGPEFLIYFQGTGAADDSGLPNDRFFAVRPEGSVSTLKIQRTERGDSAVYLCASSFYAGSSYEQYFGPGTRLTVT.

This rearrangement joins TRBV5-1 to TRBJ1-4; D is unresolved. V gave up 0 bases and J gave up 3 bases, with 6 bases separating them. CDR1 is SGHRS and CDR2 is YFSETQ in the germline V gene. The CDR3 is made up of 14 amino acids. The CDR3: CASSLDTPNEKLFF. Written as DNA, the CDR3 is TGCGCCAGCAGCTTGGACACCCCTAATGAAAAACTGTTTTTT.

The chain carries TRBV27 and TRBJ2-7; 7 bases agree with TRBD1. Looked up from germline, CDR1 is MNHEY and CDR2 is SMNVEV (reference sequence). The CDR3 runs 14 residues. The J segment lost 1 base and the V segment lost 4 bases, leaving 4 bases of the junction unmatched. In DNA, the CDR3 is TGTGCCAGCAGTTACGGGGACAGATCCTACGAGCAGTACTTC. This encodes CASSYGDRSYEQYF.

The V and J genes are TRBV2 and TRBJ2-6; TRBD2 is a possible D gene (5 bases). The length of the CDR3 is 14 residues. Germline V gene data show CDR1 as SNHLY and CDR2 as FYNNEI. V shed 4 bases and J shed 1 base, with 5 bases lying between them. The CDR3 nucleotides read TGTGCCAGCAGTGGGAGGTCTGGGGCCAACGTCCTGACTTTC. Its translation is CASSGRSGANVLTF.

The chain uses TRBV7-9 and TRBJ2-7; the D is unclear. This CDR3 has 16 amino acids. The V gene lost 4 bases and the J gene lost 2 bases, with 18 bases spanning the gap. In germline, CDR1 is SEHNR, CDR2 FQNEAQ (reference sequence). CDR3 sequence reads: CASSSRLASGAYEQYF. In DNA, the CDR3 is TGTGCCAGCAGCTCCAGGCTGGCCAGTGGGGCCTACGAGCAGTACTTC. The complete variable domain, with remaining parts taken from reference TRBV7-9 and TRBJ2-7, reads DTGVSQNPRHKITKRGQNVTFRCDPISEHNRLYWYRQTLGQGPEFLTYFQNEAQLEKSRLLSDRFSAERPKGSFSTLEIQRTEQGDSAMYLCASSSRLASGAYEQYFGPGTRLTVT.

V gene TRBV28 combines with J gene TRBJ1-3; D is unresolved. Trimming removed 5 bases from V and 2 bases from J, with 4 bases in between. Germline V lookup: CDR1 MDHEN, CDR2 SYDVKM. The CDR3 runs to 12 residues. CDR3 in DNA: TGTGCCAGCAGTCAGACTGGAAACACCATATATTTT. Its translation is CASSQTGNTIYF.

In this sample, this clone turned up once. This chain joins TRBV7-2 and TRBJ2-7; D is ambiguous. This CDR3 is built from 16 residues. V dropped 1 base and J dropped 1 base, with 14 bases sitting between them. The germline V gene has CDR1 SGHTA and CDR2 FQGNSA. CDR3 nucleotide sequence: TGTGCCAGCAGCTTAGAGTTATTCCCGACTTCCTACGAGCAGTACTTC. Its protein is CASSLELFPTSYEQYF.